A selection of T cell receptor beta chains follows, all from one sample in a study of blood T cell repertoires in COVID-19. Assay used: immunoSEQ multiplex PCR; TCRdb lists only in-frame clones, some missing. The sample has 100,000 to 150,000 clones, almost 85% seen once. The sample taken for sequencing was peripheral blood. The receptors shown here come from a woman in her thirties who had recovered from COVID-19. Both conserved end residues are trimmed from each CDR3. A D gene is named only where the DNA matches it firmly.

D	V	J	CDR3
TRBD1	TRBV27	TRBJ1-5	ASRPDRKNSNQPQH
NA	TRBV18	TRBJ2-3	ASSPDRDTQY
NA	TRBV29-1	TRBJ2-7	SVGGDEQY
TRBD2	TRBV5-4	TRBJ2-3	ASSAGLVAGGPTQY
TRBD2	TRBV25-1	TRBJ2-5	ASSPAGGGETQY
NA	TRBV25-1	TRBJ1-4	ASSDLGGATNEKLF
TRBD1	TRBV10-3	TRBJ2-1	AIRQGAGNEQF
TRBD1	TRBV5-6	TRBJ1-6	ASSFLEGQDYNSPLH
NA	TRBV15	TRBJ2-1	ATTVGPGIINEQF
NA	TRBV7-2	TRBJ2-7	ASSLKAGNYEQY
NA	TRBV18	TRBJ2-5	ASSFYRGQETQY
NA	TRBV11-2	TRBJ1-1	ASSLVGGAYNTEAF
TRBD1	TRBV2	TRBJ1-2	ASRPTGGLNYGYT
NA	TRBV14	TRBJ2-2	ASSQVGGLNSRELF
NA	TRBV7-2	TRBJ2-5	ASSTTGFQETQY
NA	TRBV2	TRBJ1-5	ASREDSYNQPQH
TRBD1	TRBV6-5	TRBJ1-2	AGQERNGYT
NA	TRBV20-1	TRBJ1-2	SATPAGGYT
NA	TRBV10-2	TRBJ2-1	ASSPTSASYNEQF
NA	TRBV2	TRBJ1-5	ASTLGESNQPQH
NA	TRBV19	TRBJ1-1	ASSGWEAF
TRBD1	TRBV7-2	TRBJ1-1	ASIHTGGANTEAF
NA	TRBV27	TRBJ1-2	ASSRFPGGPDGYT
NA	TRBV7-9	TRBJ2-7	ASSSTEVYEQY
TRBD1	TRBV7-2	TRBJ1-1	ASSVLGGGITEAF
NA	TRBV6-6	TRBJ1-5	ASSLASSNQPQH
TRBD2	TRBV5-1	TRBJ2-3	ASSLVTGRAGTDTQY
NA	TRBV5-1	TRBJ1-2	ASSLRTGARLTNYGYT
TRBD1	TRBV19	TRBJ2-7	ASSIAGQGNYEQY
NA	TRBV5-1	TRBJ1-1	ASQIKGGTEAF
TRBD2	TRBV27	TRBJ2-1	ASSLLSLAGGPHEQF
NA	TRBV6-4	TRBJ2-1	ASSDSSGHNEQF
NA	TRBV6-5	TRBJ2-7	ASSYVSGVWNEQY
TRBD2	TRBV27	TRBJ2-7	ASSLEGSGRSEQY
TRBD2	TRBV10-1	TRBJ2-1	ASSDDLGLGNNEQF
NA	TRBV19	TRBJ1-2	ASSIEAGHYGYT
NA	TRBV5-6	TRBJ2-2	ASSRTSRAGELF
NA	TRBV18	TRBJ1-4	ASSPRRHEGEKLF
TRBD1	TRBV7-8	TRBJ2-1	ASSPHRDRAGNEQF
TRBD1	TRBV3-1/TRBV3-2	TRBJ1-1	ASSQEDRGRMNTEAF